This T cell receptor beta chain was observed in a study of cytomegalovirus exposure and HLA in healthy donors. The CDR3 loop spans 13 amino acids. Trimming left V 7 bases short and J 7 bases short, with 14 bases between. From germline, CDR1 is LNHDA and CDR2 SQIVND (reference sequence). PCR primers comprised 60 Vbeta and 13 Jbeta primers. Sequenced by immunoSEQ multiplex PCR; TCRdb stores in-frame clones only, minus some. The sample holds tens of thousands of clones, about 70% seen once. Material for sequencing was PBMCs. The V and J genes are TRBV19 and TRBJ1-5; tentatively, D is TRBD1 (5 bases). The receptor's source is a man aged 35 to 55 in good health and CMV-seropositive. This chain's CDR3 is CASTRTKGQPQHF. The DNA for the CDR3 is TGTGCCAGTACCAGGACAAAGGGACAGCCCCAGCATTTT.